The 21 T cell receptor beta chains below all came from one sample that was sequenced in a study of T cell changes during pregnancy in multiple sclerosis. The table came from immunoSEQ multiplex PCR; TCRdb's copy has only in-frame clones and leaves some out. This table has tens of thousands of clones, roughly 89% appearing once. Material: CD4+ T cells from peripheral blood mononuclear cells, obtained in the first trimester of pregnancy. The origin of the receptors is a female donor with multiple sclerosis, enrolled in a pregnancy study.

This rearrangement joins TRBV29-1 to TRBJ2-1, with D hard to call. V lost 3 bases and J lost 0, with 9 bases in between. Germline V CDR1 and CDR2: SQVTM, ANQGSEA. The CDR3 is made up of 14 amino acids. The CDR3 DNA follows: TGCAGCGTTGATCTGGCCAGCTCCTACAATGAGCAGTTCTTC. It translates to CSVDLASSYNEQFF.

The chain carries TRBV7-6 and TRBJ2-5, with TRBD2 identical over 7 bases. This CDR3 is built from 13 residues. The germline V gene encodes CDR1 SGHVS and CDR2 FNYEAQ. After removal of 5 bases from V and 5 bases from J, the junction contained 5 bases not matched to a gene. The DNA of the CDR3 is TGTGCCAGCAGCCCACTAGCGTTGGAGACCCAGTACTTC. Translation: CASSPLALETQYF. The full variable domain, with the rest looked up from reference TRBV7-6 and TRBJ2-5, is GAGVSQSPRYKVTKRGQDVALRCDPISGHVSLYWYRQALGQGPEFLTYFNYEAQQDKSGLPNDRFSAERPEGSISTLTIQRTEQRDSAMYRCASSPLALETQYFGPGTRLLVL.

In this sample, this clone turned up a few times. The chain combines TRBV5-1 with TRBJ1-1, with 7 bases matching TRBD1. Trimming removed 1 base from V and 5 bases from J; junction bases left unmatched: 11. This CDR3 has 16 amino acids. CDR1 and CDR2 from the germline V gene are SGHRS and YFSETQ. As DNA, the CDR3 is TGCGCCAGCAGCTTGACGCCGGGACAGCAAGGTACTGAAGCTTTCTTT. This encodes CASSLTPGQQGTEAFF.

CDR3 region: CASSGAGSAEAFF. The CDR3, as DNA: TGTGCCAGCAGCGGAGCGGGGAGCGCTGAAGCTTTCTTT. V gene TRBV7-9 combines with J gene TRBJ1-1; D ambiguous. CDR1 and CDR2 from the germline V gene are SEHNR and FQNEAQ (reference sequence). This CDR3 spans 13 amino acids. Trimming took off 5 bases at V and 6 bases at J, with 13 bases between the two ends. Full variable domain (remainder filled in from reference TRBV7-9 and TRBJ1-1): DTGVSQNPRHKITKRGQNVTFRCDPISEHNRLYWYRQTLGQGPEFLTYFQNEAQLEKSRLLSDRFSAERPKGSFSTLEIQRTEQGDSAMYLCASSGAGSAEAFFGQGTRLTVV.

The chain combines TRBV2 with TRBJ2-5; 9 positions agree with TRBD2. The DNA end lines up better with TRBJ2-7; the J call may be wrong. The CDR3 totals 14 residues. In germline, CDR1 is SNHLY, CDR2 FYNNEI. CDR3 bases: TGTGCCAGCAAGTCTAGCGGGGTCTCCTACGAGCAGTACTTC. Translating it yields CASKSSGVSYEQYF.

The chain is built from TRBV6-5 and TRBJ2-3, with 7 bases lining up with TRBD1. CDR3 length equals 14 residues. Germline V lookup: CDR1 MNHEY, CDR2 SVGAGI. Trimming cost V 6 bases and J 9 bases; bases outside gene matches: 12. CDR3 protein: CASSRGQSGGTQYF. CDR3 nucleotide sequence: TGTGCCAGCAGCCGGGGACAGAGTGGGGGAACGCAGTATTTT.

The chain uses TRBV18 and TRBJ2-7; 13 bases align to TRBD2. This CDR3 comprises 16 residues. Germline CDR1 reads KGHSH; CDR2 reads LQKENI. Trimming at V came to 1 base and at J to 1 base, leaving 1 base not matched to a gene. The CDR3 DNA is TGTGCCAGCTCACCACGGACTAGCGGGAGTTCCTACGAGCAGTACTTC. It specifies CASSPRTSGSSYEQYF.

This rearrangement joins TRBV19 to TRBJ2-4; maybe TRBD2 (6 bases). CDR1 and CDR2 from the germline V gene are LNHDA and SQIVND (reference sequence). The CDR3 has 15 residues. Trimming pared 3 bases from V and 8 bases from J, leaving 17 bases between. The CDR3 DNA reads TGTGCCAGTAGTATTAGGTCGGGGTTAGCGGACATTCAGTACTTC. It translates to CASSIRSGLADIQYF. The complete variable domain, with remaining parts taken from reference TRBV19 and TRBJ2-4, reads DGGITQSPKYLFRKEGQNVTLSCEQNLNHDAMYWYRQDPGQGLRLIYYSQIVNDFQKGDIAEGYSVSREKKESFPLTVTSAQKNPTAFYLCASSIRSGLADIQYFGAGTRLSVL.

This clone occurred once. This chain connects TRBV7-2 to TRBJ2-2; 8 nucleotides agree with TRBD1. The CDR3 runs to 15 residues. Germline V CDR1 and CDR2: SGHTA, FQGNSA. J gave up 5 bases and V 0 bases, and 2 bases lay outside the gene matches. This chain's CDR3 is CASSLAQGATGELFF. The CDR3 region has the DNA TGTGCCAGCAGCTTAGCCCAGGGGGCTACCGGGGAGCTGTTTTTT.

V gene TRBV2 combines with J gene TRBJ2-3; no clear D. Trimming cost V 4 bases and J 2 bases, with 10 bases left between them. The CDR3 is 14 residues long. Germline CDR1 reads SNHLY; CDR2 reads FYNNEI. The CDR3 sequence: CASSVEKFTDTQYF. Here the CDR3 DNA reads TGTGCCAGCAGTGTAGAGAAATTCACAGATACGCAGTATTTT.

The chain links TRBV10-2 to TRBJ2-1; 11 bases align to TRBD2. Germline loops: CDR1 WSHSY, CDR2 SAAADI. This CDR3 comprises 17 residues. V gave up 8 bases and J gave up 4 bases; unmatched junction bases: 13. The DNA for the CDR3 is TGCGCCAGCGAACCCGTTACCGGGACTAGCGGTTACAATGAGCAGTTCTTC. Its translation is CASEPVTGTSGYNEQFF.

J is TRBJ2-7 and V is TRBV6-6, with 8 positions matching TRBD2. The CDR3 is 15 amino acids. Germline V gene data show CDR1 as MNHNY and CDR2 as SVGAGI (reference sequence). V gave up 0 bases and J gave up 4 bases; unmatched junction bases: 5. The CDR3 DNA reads TGTGCCAGCAGTTACTCAGGCGGGAGGAAATACGAGCAGTACTTC. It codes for CASSYSGGRKYEQYF.

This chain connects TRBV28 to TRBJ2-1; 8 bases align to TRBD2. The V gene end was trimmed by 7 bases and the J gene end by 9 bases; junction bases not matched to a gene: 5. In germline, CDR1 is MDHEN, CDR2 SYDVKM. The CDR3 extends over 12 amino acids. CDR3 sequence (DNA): TGTGCCAGCACTCGGGAGGGGGGTGAGCAGTTCTTC. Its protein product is CASTREGGEQFF.

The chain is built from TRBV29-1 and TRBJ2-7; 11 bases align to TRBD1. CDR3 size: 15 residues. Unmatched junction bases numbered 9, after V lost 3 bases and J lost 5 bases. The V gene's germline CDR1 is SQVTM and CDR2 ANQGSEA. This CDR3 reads CSVDPGQGGLDEQYF. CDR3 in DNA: TGCAGCGTTGATCCGGGACAGGGGGGGCTGGACGAGCAGTACTTC.

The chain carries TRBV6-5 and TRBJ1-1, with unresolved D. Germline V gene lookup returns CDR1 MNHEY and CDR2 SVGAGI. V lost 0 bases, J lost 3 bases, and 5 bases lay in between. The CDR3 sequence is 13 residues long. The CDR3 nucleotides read TGTGCCAGCAGTTACTCTCAGGACACTGAAGCTTTCTTT. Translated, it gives CASSYSQDTEAFF.

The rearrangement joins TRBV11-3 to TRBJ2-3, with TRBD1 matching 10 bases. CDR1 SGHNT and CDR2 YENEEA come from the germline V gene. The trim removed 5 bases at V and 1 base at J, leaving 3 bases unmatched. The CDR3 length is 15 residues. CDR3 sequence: CASSPGTGGTDTQYF. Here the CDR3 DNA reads TGTGCCAGCAGCCCAGGGACAGGGGGCACAGATACGCAGTATTTT.

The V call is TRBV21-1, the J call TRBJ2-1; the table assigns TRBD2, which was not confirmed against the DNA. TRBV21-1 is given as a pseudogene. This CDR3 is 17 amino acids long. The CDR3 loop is CASSKTRLAGIHNEQFF. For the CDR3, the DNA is TGTGCCAGCAGCAAAACCCGACTAGCGGGGATACACAATGAGCAGTTCTTC.

The CDR3, as DNA: TGTGCCAGCAGTAGACAGGGGAGCGCCGTTGGCTACACCTTC. Translating it yields CASSRQGSAVGYTF. The chain links TRBV2 to TRBJ1-2; 8 bases align to TRBD1. The germline CDR1 and CDR2 sequences are SNHLY and FYNNEI. The CDR3 length is 14 residues. The ends lost 5 bases at V and 7 bases at J; junction bases unmatched: 9. Supplemented by reference TRBV2 and TRBJ1-2, the full variable domain reads EPEVTQTPSHQVTQMGQEVILRCVPISNHLYFYWYRQILGQKVEFLVSFYNNEISEKSEIFDDQFSVERPDGSNFTLKIRSTKLEDSAMYFCASSRQGSAVGYTFGSGTRLTVV.

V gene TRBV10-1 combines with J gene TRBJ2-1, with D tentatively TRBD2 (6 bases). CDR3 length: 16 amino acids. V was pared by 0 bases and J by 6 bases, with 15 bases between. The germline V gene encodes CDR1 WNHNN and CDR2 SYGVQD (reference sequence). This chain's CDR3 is CASSESGFGGSNEQFF. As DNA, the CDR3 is TGCGCCAGCAGTGAGTCTGGGTTCGGGGGTAGCAATGAGCAGTTCTTC.

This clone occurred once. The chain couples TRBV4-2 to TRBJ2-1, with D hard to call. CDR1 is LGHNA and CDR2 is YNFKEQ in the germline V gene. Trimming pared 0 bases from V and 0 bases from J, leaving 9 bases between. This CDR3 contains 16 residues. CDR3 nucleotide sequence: TGTGCCAGCAGCCAAGATCCAAAGAGCTCCTACAATGAGCAGTTCTTC. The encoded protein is CASSQDPKSSYNEQFF.

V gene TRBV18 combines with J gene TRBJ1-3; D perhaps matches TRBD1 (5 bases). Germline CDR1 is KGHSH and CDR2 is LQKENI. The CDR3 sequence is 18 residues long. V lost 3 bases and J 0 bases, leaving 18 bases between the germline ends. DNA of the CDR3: TGTGCCAGCTCACCCTTCGGAGGAGGGGACCCCTCTGGAAACACCATATATTTT. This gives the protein CASSPFGGGDPSGNTIYF.